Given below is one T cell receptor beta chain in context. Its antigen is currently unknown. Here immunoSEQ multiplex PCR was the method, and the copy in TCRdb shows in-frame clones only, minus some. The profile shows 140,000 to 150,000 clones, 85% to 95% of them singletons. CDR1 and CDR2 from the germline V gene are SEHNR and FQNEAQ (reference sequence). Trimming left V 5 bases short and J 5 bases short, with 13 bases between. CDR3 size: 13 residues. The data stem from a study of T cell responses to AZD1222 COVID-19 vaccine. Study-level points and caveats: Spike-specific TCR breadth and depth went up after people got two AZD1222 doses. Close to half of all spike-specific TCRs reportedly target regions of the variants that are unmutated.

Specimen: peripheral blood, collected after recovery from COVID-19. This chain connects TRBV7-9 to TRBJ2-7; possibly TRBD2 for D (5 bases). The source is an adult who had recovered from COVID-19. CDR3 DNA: TGTGCCAGCAGCCAGACTTATAGCGACGAGCAGTACTTC. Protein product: CASSQTYSDEQYF.